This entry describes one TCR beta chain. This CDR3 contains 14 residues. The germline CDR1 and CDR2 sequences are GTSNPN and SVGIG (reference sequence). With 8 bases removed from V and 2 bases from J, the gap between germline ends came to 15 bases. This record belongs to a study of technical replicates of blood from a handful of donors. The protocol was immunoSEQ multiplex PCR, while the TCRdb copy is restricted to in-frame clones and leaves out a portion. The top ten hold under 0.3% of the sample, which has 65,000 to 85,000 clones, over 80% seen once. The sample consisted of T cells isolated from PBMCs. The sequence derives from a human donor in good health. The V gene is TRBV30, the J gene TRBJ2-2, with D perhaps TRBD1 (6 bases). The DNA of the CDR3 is TGTGCCGGCATTCTGGACAGCAACACCGGGGAGCTGTTTTTT. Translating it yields CAGILDSNTGELFF.